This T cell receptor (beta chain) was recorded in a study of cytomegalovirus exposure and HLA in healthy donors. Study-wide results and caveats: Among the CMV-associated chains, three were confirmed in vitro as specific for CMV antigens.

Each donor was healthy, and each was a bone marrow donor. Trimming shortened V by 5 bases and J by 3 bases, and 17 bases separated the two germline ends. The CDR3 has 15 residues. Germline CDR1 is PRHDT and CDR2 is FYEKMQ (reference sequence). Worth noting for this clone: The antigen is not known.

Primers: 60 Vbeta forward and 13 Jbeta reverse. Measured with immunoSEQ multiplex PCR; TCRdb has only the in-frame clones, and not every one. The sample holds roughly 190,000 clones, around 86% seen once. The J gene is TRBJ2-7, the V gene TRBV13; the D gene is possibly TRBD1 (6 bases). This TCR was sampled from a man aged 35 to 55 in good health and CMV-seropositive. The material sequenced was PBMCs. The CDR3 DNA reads TGTGCCAGCAGCGATTCGGACAGTCGGTTCTACGAGCAGTACTTC. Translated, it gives CASSDSDSRFYEQYF.